The present entry profiles one T cell receptor beta chain with its context. Germline values: CDR1 SNHLY, CDR2 FYNNEI. CDR3 length: 15 residues. V dropped 8 bases and J dropped 2 bases, with 15 bases sitting between them. The source of the sample is a study of brain T cells in children with intractable seizures. TCRdb's copy holds only in-frame clones and misses some; the assay was immunoSEQ multiplex PCR. The sample contains approximately 330,000 clones, approximately 93% of which appear only once. Time point noted: blood from clinic visit 5 months post-surgery; TSC patient then seizure free. The chain combines TRBV2 with TRBJ2-2; D is unresolved. This sequence originates from a boy younger than two with tuberous sclerosis and intractable seizures. The material sequenced was peripheral blood, taken around 5 months after surgery. As DNA, the CDR3 is TGTGCCAGCCAGTACGAATTTTATAACACCGGGGAGCTGTTTTTT. It encodes CASQYEFYNTGELFF.